This paragraph covers one TCR beta chain sequence. This sample was taken from a study of cytomegalovirus exposure and HLA in healthy donors. On the study more broadly: An earlier analysis found around 100 million unique TCR beta sequences from about 190 million T cells.

The PCR employed 60 Vbeta primers together with 13 Jbeta primers. Sequencing used immunoSEQ multiplex PCR; TCRdb keeps in-frame clones, though not all of them. The sample carries 100,000 or so clones, 80% recorded once. The sequencing input was PBMCs. The clonotype was recovered from a man aged 25-40 years in good health and CMV-seropositive.

CDR3 residues: CASSLYAYGEQYF. The CDR3 bases are TGTGCCAGCAGCCTTTACGCCTACGGGGAGCAGTACTTC. The chain combines TRBV14 with TRBJ2-7; D gene uncertain. The V end was cut by 4 bases, the J end by 7 bases, with 14 bases between. From germline, CDR1 is SGHDN and CDR2 FVKESK. The CDR3 is made up of 13 amino acids. Variable domain in full (rest from reference TRBV14 and TRBJ2-7): EAGVTQFPSHSVIEKGQTVTLRCDPISGHDNLYWYRRVMGKEIKFLLHFVKESKQDESGMPNNRFLAERTGGTYSTLKVQPAELEDSGVYFCASSLYAYGEQYFGPGTRLTVT.